These 24 T cell receptor beta chains came from one sample sequenced in a study of blood T cell repertoires in COVID-19. Measured with immunoSEQ multiplex PCR; TCRdb has only the in-frame clones, and not every one. Of 85,000 to 120,000 clones in the sample, roughly 82% were seen once. Material for sequencing was peripheral blood. The receptors here all came from a human donor in a cohort sampled during active COVID-19.

This clone was seen at least ten times. The chain recombines TRBV2 with TRBJ1-5; D gene unclear. The CDR3 is 15 residues long. Germline values: CDR1 SNHLY, CDR2 FYNNEI. V lost 4 bases and J 7 bases, leaving 17 bases between the germline ends. The CDR3 loop reads CASSVRLDGWQPQHF. The CDR3 DNA follows: TGTGCCAGCAGTGTCCGTCTAGATGGGTGGCAGCCCCAGCATTTT.

The rearrangement links TRBV7-2 to TRBJ1-6, with D maybe TRBD1 (5 bases). The V end was cut by 5 bases, the J end by 9 bases, with 14 bases between. Germline CDR1 reads SGHTA; CDR2 reads FQGNSA. The CDR3 has 14 residues. The CDR3 sequence: CASSPRDFLSPLHF. The CDR3 bases are TGTGCCAGCAGCCCGCGGGACTTTCTTTCACCCCTCCACTTT.

The V and J genes are TRBV3-1 (or the pseudogene TRBV3-2) and TRBJ1-4, with 8 bases identical to TRBD1. Germline CDR1 and CDR2: LGHDT and YNNKEL (reference sequence). The J segment lost 7 bases and the V segment lost 0 bases, leaving 13 bases of the junction unmatched. The CDR3 covers 18 residues. The CDR3 DNA is TGTGCCAGCAGCCAAGATAACACAGGGGGAGTGACCAGTGAAAAACTGTTTTTT. This translates into CASSQDNTGGVTSEKLFF.

The chain combines TRBV11-3 with TRBJ1-1; D perhaps matches TRBD1 (5 bases). The germline gives CDR1 SGHNT, CDR2 YENEEA. The CDR3 has 13 residues. V was shortened by 3 bases and J by 1 base, with 6 bases between the two germline ends. This CDR3 is CASSFTGNTEAFF. Here the CDR3 DNA reads TGTGCCAGCAGCTTCACAGGGAACACTGAAGCTTTCTTT.

V gene TRBV7-2 combines with J gene TRBJ2-5, with D maybe TRBD2 (7 bases). Germline V gene lookup returns CDR1 SGHTA and CDR2 FQGNSA. The CDR3 has 16 residues. V gave up 5 bases and J gave up 1 base, with 17 bases separating them. The CDR3 protein is CASSKDRRGRQETQYF. The DNA for the CDR3 is TGTGCCAGCAGCAAAGACCGGCGGGGGCGCCAAGAGACCCAGTACTTC.

This clone was seen more than once but under ten times. This chain links TRBV2 with TRBJ1-5; D gene unclear. Germline CDR1 SNHLY, CDR2 FYNNEI. This CDR3 is built from 14 residues. The ends were cut back, 6 bases at V and 0 bases at J, with 9 bases in the middle. The CDR3 DNA is TGTGCCAGCAGGCCAGTTCTTAGCAATCAGCCCCAGCATTTT. This codes for CASRPVLSNQPQHF.

This chain links TRBV6-2 or TRBV6-3 with TRBJ1-1; tentative D call: TRBD1 (6 bases). V lost 0 bases to trimming and J lost 7 bases, with 9 bases between them. Germline CDR1 MNHEY, CDR2 SVGEGT. The CDR3 covers 13 residues. This CDR3 reads CASSYSQGYEAFF. CDR3 nucleotide sequence: TGTGCCAGCAGTTACTCGCAGGGGTATGAAGCTTTCTTT.

The J gene is TRBJ2-3, the V gene TRBV28; TRBD1 agrees at 7 bases. V lost 5 bases and J lost 0; bases outside the gene matches: 17. Per germline, CDR1 MDHEN and CDR2 SYDVKM. The CDR3 is 19 residues long. The CDR3 bases are TGTGCCAGCAGTCAGGGGACGGGCTACGGGACAGCCAGCACAGATACGCAGTATTTT. It codes for CASSQGTGYGTASTDTQYF. Full variable domain (outside the CDR3, taken from reference TRBV28 and TRBJ2-3): DVKVTQSSRYLVKRTGEKVFLECVQDMDHENMFWYRQDPGLGLRLIYFSYDVKMKEKGDIPEGYSVSREKKERFSLILESASTNQTSMYLCASSQGTGYGTASTDTQYFGPGTRLTVL.

The chain has TRBV27 and TRBJ2-7; maybe TRBD1 (5 bases). Germline CDR1 MNHEY, CDR2 SMNVEV (reference sequence). V gave up 8 bases and J gave up 6 bases, with 20 bases separating them. The CDR3 is 14 amino acids. The CDR3 nucleotides are TGTGCCAGCGGGTCACTGGGGCAGGGCATCGAGCAGTACTTC. The encoded protein is CASGSLGQGIEQYF.

The genes are TRBV3-1 (or the pseudogene TRBV3-2) and TRBJ2-4; tentatively, D is TRBD2 (7 bases). This CDR3 spans 17 amino acids. V was cut by 1 base and J by 9 bases, with 22 bases left in between. Germline lookup yields CDR1 LGHDT and CDR2 YNNKEL (reference sequence). DNA for the CDR3: TGTGCCAGCAGCCAAGTTCTGCGGGGGCCCCGGGGGAGCATTCAGTACTTC. Its protein is CASSQVLRGPRGSIQYF.

This chain links TRBV5-4 with TRBJ2-1, with TRBD2 identical over 10 bases. From germline, CDR1 is SGHNT and CDR2 YYREEE (reference sequence). J lost 7 bases, V lost 5 bases, and 9 bases had no gene match. The CDR3 consists of 15 residues. CDR3 in amino acids: CASSSSGGWKNEQFF. In DNA form, the CDR3 reads TGTGCCAGCAGTTCTAGCGGGGGCTGGAAAAATGAGCAGTTCTTC.

This clone occurred a few times. The V call is TRBV12-3 or TRBV12-4, the J call TRBJ2-2, with 7 bases identical to TRBD2. This CDR3 has 13 residues. After removal of 6 bases from V and 5 bases from J, the junction contained 3 bases not matched to a gene. CDR3 residues: CASSRGGTGELFF. For the CDR3, the DNA is TGTGCCAGCAGCCGCGGGGGAACCGGGGAGCTGTTTTTT.

The chain combines TRBV10-3 with TRBJ1-1; 9 bases fit TRBD1. The CDR3 sequence is 13 residues long. Germline lookup yields CDR1 ENHRY and CDR2 SYGVKD. With V trimmed by 4 bases and J by 7 bases, 4 bases remained unmatched. The CDR3 sequence: CAISGGTGYEAFF. CDR3 bases: TGTGCCATCAGTGGGGGGACAGGGTATGAAGCTTTCTTT.

This clone was recorded once. This sequence joins TRBV3-1 (or the pseudogene TRBV3-2) and TRBJ2-7; D possibly corresponds to TRBD1 (5 bases). V was trimmed by 1 base and J by 1 base, leaving 8 bases between them. This CDR3 is 14 amino acids long. From germline, CDR1 is LGHDT and CDR2 YNNKEL (reference sequence). CDR3 sequence reads: CASSQGRASYEQYF. The CDR3, as DNA: TGTGCCAGCAGCCAAGGCAGGGCTTCCTACGAGCAGTACTTC.

This chain links TRBV7-2 with TRBJ2-7; 9 nucleotides match TRBD2. V was pared by 5 bases and J by 4 bases, with 9 bases of the junction left unmatched. Germline V gene lookup returns CDR1 SGHTA and CDR2 FQGNSA. The CDR3 has 15 amino acids. This chain's CDR3 is CASSPALRGGYEQYF. The CDR3 DNA is TGTGCCAGCAGCCCCGCTCTGCGGGGGGGATACGAGCAGTACTTC.

The rearrangement uses TRBV24-1 and TRBJ1-4; 10 nucleotides match TRBD1. This CDR3 contains 16 residues. V lost 3 bases and J lost 4; bases outside the gene matches: 4. Germline V lookup: CDR1 KGHDR, CDR2 SFDVKD. The CDR3 nucleotides are TGTGCCACCAGTGATCCCGGGACAGGGGATAATGAAAAACTGTTTTTT. Encoded protein: CATSDPGTGDNEKLFF.

The chain uses TRBV7-6 and TRBJ2-2; TRBD2 matches 14 bases. The V and J ends lost 5 bases and 4 bases, in that order; junction bases with no gene match: 9. This CDR3 contains 18 residues. Looked up from germline, CDR1 is SGHVS and CDR2 is FNYEAQ. DNA of the CDR3: TGTGCCAGCAGCCCGCGACTAGCGGGGGGGTCGGGCACCGGGGAGCTGTTTTTT. Residues: CASSPRLAGGSGTGELFF.

The genes are TRBV15 and TRBJ1-4; D perhaps matches TRBD1 (5 bases). The CDR3 has 16 residues. The V end was cut by 0 bases, the J end by 4 bases, with 12 bases between. Germline assignment: CDR1 LNHNV and CDR2 YYDKDF (reference sequence). The CDR3 here is CATSRDPRVYNEKLFF. The CDR3 DNA reads as TGTGCCACCAGCAGAGATCCCAGGGTTTATAATGAAAAACTGTTTTTT.

The rearrangement links TRBV7-3 to TRBJ2-1; 14 nucleotides agree with TRBD2. Unmatched junction bases numbered 4, after V lost 4 bases and J lost 8 bases. Germline CDR1 SGHTA, CDR2 FQGTGA. The length of the CDR3 is 15 residues. The CDR3 DNA reads TGTGCCAGCAGCTCCGGGACTAGCGGGGGCGATGAGCAGTTCTTC. Translation: CASSSGTSGGDEQFF.

CDR3 bases: TGTGCCAGCAGCAAGGGACACCCGCAAGAGACCCAGTACTTC. It codes for CASSKGHPQETQYF. The V call is TRBV5-8, the J call TRBJ2-5; tentatively, D is TRBD1 (6 bases). CDR3 length: 14 amino acids. Germline lookup yields CDR1 SGHTS and CDR2 YDEGEE. The germline V and J ends were trimmed by 4 bases and 2 bases, with 12 bases remaining between them.

This chain joins TRBV18 and TRBJ2-7; possibly TRBD2 for D (6 bases). V was pared by 4 bases and J by 0 bases, with 10 bases between. This CDR3 region has 14 residues. Germline CDR1 and CDR2: KGHSH and LQKENI. The CDR3 bases are TGTGCCAGCTCACGGGACGGGGGCTCCTACGAGCAGTACTTC. Translated: CASSRDGGSYEQYF.

This chain joins TRBV29-1 and TRBJ1-1, with D perhaps TRBD1 (6 bases). The CDR3 is 14 amino acids. V was clipped by 4 bases and J by 3 bases, with 15 bases between them. Germline loops: CDR1 SQVTM, CDR2 ANQGSEA. The CDR3 here is CSVGGVRGDTEAFF. The DNA for the CDR3 is TGCAGCGTTGGAGGCGTCAGGGGCGACACTGAAGCTTTCTTT.

This clone showed up just once. V usage is TRBV7-6 and J usage is TRBJ2-5; D not certain. The CDR3 covers 15 residues. Trimming pared 1 base from V and 2 bases from J, leaving 11 bases between. The V gene's germline CDR1 is SGHVS and CDR2 FNYEAQ. This chain's CDR3 is CASSLGLSTQETQYF. CDR3 coding DNA: TGTGCCAGCAGCTTAGGCTTGTCCACACAAGAGACCCAGTACTTC.

The chain carries TRBV18 and TRBJ2-5, with TRBD1 matching 12 bases. The CDR3 spans 14 residues. V lost 3 bases and J lost 4; bases outside the gene matches: 0. Germline-derived CDR1 and CDR2 are KGHSH and LQKENI. The CDR3 is CASSPGQGAETQYF. The CDR3 nucleotides read TGTGCCAGCTCACCGGGACAGGGGGCAGAGACCCAGTACTTC. Full variable domain (missing parts from reference TRBV18 and TRBJ2-5): NAGVMQNPRHLVRRRGQEARLRCSPMKGHSHVYWYRQLPEEGLKFMVYLQKENIIDESGMPKERFSAEFPKEGPSILRIQQVVRGDSAAYFCASSPGQGAETQYFGPGTRLLVL.